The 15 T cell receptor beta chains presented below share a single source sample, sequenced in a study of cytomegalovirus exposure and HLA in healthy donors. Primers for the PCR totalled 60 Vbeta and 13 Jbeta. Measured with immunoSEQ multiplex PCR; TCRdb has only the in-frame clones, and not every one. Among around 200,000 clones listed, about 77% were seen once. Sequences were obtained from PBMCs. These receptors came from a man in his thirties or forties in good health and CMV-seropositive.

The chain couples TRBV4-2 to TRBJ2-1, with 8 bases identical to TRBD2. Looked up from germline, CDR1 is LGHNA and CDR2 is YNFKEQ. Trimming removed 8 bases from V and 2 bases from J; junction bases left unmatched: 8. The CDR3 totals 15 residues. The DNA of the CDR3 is TGTGCCAGCGGGGTCGGGGGGGCCCCCTACAATGAGCAGTTCTTC. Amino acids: CASGVGGAPYNEQFF.

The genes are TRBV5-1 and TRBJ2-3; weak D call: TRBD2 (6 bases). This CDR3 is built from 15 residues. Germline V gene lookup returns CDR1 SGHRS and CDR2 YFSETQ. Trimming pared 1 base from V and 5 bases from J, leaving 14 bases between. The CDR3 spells CASSLPPGVGDTQYF. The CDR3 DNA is TGCGCCAGCAGCTTGCCCCCGGGGGTGGGAGATACGCAGTATTTT.

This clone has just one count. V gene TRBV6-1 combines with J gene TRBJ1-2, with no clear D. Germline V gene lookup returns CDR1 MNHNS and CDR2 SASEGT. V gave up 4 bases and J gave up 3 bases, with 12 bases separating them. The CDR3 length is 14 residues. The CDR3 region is CASSAPEGDYGYTF. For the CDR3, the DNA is TGTGCCAGCAGTGCCCCAGAGGGCGACTATGGCTACACCTTC.

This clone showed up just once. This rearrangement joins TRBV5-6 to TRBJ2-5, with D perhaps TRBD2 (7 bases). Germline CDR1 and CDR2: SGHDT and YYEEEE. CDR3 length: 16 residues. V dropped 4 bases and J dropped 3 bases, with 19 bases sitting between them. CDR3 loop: CASSPTIGRGEETQYF. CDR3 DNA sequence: TGTGCCAGCAGCCCCACCATTGGGAGGGGGGAAGAGACCCAGTACTTC.

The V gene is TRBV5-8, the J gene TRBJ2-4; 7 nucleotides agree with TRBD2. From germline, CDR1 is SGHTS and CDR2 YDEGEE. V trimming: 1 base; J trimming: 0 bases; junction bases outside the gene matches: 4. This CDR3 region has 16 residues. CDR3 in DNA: TGTGCCAGCAGCTTGTGGGAGGGGCTAGCCAAAAACATTCAGTACTTC. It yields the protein CASSLWEGLAKNIQYF.

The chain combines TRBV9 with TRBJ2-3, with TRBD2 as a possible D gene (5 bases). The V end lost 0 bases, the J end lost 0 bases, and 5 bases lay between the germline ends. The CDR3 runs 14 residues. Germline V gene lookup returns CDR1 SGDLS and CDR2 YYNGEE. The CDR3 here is CASSVGTSTDTQYF. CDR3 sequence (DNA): TGTGCCAGCAGCGTAGGGACTAGCACAGATACGCAGTATTTT.

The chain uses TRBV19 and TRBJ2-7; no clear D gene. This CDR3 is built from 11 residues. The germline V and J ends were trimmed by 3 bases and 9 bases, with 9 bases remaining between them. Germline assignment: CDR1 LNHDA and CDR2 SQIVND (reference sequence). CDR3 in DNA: TGTGCCAGTAGTATTTTCCCCCGGCAGTACTTC. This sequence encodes CASSIFPRQYF. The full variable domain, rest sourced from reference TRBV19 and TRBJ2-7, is DGGITQSPKYLFRKEGQNVTLSCEQNLNHDAMYWYRQDPGQGLRLIYYSQIVNDFQKGDIAEGYSVSREKKESFPLTVTSAQKNPTAFYLCASSIFPRQYFGPGTRLTVT.

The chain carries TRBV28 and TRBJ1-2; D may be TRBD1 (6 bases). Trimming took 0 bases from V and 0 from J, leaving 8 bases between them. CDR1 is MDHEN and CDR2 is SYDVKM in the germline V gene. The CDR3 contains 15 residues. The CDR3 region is CASSLWDRANYGYTF. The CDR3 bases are TGTGCCAGCAGTTTATGGGACAGAGCTAACTATGGCTACACCTTC.

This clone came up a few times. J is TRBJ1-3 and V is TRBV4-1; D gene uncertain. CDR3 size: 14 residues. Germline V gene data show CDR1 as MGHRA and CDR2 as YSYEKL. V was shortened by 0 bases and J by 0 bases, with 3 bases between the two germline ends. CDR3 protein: CASSQDHSGNTIYF. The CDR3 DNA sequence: TGCGCCAGCAGCCAAGACCACTCTGGAAACACCATATATTTT.

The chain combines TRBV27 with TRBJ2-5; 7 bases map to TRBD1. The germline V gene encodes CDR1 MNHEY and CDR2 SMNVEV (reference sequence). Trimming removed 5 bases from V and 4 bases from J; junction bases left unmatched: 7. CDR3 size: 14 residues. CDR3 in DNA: TGTGCCAGCAGTCTCCTGACAGGGCGAGAGACCCAGTACTTC. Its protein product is CASSLLTGRETQYF.

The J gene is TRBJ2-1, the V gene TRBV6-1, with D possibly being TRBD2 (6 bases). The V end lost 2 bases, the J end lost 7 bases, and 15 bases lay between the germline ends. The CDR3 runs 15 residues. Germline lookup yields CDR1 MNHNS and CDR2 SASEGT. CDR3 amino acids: CASSETAAGWNEQFF. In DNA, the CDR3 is TGTGCCAGCAGTGAAACTGCCGCGGGATGGAATGAGCAGTTCTTC.

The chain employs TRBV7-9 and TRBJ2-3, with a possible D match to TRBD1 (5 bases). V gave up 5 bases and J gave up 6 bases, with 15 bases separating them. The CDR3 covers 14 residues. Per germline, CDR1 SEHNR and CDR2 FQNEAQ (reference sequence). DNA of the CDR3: TGTGCCAGCAGCCCGGCAGGGATAGGTGATACGCAGTATTTT. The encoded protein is CASSPAGIGDTQYF.

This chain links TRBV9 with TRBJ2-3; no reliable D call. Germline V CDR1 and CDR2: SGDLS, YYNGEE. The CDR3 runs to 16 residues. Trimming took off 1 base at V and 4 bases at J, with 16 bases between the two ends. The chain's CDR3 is CASSVRGDPNADTQYF. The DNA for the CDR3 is TGTGCCAGCAGCGTAAGAGGAGATCCGAACGCAGATACGCAGTATTTT.

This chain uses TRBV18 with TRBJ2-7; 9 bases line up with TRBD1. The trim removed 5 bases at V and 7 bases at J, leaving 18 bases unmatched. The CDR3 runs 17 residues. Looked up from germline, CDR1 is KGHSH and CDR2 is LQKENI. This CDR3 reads CASSWRGTGTGLGEQYF. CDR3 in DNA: TGTGCCAGCTCATGGCGGGGAACCGGGACAGGGTTAGGAGAGCAGTACTTC. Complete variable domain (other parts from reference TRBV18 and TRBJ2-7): NAGVMQNPRHLVRRRGQEARLRCSPMKGHSHVYWYRQLPEEGLKFMVYLQKENIIDESGMPKERFSAEFPKEGPSILRIQQVVRGDSAAYFCASSWRGTGTGLGEQYFGPGTRLTVT.

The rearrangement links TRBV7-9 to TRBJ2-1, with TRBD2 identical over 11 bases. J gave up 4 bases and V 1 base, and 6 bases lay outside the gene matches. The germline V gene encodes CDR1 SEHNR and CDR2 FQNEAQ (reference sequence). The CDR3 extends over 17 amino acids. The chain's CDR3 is CASSLGTSGPNYNEQFF. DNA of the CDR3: TGTGCCAGCAGCTTAGGGACTAGCGGGCCAAATTACAATGAGCAGTTCTTC.